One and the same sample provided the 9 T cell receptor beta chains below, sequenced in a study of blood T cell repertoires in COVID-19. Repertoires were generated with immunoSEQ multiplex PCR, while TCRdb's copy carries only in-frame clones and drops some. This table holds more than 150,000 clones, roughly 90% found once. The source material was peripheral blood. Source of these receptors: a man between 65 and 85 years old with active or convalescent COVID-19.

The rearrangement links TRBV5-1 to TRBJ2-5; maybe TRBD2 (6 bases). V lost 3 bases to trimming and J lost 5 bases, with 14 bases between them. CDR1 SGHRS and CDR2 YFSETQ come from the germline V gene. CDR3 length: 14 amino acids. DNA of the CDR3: TGCGCCAGCAGCTCCCCGGGAGTATGGGAGACCCAGTACTTC. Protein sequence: CASSSPGVWETQYF.

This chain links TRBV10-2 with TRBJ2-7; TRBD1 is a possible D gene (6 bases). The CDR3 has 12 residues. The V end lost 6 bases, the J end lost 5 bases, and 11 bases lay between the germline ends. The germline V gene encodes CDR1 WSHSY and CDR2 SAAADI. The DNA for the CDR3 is TGCGCCAGCAGGACACAGGGTAACGAGCAGTACTTC. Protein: CASRTQGNEQYF.

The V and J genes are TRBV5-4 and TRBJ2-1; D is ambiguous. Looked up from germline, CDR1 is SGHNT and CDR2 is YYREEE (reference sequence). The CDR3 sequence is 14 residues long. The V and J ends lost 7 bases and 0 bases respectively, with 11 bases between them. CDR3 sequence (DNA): TGTGCCAGCCATGGCGGTAGCTCCTACAATGAGCAGTTCTTC. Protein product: CASHGGSSYNEQFF.

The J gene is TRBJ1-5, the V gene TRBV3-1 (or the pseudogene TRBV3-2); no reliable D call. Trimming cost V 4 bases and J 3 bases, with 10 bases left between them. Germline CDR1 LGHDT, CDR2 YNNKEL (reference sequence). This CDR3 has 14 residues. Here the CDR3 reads CASSRFASNQPQHF. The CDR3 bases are TGTGCCAGCAGCCGGTTTGCGTCCAATCAGCCCCAGCATTTT.

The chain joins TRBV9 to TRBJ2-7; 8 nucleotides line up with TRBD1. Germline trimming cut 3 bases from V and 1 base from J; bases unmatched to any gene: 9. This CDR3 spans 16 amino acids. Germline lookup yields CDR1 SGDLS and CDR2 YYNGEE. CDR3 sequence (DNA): TGTGCCAGCAGCGCCTTACCCGGACAGGGATCCTACGAGCAGTACTTC. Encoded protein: CASSALPGQGSYEQYF.

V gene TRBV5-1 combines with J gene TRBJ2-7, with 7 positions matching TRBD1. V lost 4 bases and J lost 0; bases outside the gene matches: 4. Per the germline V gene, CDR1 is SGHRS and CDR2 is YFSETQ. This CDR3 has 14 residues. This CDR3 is CASSPNRGSYEQYF. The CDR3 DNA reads TGCGCCAGCAGCCCTAACAGGGGCTCCTACGAGCAGTACTTC.

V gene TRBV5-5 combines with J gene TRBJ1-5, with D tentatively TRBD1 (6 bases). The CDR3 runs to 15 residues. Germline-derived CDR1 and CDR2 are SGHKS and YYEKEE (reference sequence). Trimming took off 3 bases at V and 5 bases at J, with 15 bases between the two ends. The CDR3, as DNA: TGTGCCAGCAGCTCCGGGACGGGGGGGCATCAGCCCCAGCATTTT. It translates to CASSSGTGGHQPQHF. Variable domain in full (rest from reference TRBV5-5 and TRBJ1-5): DAGVTQSPTHLIKTRGQQVTLRCSPISGHKSVSWYQQVLGQGPQFIFQYYEKEERGRGNFPDRFSARQFPNYSSELNVNALLLGDSALYLCASSSGTGGHQPQHFGDGTRLSIL.

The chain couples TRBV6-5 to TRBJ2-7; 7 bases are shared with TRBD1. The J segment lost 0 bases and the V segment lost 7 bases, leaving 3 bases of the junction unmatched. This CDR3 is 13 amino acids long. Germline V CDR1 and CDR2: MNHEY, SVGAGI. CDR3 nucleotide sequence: TGTGCCAGCATCGGGGACAGCTCCTACGAGCAGTACTTC. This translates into CASIGDSSYEQYF.

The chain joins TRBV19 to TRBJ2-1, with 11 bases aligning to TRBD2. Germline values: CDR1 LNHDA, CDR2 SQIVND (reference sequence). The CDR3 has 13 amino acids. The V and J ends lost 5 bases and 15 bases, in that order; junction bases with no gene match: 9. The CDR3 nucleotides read TGTGCCAGTAGTTTAACTAGCGGGAGATTTCTGTTCTTC. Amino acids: CASSLTSGRFLFF.